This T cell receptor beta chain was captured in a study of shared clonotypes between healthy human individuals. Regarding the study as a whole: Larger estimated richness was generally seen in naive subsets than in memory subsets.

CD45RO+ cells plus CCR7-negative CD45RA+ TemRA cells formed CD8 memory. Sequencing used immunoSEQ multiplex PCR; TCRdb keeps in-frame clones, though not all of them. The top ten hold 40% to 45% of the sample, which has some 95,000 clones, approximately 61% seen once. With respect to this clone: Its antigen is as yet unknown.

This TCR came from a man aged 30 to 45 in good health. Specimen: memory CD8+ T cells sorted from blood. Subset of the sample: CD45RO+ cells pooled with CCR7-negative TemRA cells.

CDR3 protein: CASSQDLGGTFEAFF. The CDR3 DNA is TGCGCCAGCAGCCAAGACTTGGGGGGGACTTTTGAAGCTTTCTTT. The chain couples TRBV4-3 to TRBJ1-1, with D maybe TRBD1 (5 bases). The CDR3 length is 15 residues. Germline values: CDR1 LGHNA, CDR2 YSLEER. V was clipped by 0 bases and J by 7 bases, with 15 bases between them.